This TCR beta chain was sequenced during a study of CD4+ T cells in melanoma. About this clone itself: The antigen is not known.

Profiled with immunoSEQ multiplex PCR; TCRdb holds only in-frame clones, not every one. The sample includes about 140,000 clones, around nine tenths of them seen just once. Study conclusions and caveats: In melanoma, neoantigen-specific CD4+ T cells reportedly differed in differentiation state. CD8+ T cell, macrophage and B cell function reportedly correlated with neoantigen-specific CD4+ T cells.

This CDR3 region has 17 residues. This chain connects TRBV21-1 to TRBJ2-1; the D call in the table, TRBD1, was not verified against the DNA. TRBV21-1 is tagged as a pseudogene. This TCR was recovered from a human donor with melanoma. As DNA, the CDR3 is TGTGCCAGCAGCGGACGGGACAGGGGGCGATTGAGTAATGAGCAGTTCTTC. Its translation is CASSGRDRGRLSNEQFF.